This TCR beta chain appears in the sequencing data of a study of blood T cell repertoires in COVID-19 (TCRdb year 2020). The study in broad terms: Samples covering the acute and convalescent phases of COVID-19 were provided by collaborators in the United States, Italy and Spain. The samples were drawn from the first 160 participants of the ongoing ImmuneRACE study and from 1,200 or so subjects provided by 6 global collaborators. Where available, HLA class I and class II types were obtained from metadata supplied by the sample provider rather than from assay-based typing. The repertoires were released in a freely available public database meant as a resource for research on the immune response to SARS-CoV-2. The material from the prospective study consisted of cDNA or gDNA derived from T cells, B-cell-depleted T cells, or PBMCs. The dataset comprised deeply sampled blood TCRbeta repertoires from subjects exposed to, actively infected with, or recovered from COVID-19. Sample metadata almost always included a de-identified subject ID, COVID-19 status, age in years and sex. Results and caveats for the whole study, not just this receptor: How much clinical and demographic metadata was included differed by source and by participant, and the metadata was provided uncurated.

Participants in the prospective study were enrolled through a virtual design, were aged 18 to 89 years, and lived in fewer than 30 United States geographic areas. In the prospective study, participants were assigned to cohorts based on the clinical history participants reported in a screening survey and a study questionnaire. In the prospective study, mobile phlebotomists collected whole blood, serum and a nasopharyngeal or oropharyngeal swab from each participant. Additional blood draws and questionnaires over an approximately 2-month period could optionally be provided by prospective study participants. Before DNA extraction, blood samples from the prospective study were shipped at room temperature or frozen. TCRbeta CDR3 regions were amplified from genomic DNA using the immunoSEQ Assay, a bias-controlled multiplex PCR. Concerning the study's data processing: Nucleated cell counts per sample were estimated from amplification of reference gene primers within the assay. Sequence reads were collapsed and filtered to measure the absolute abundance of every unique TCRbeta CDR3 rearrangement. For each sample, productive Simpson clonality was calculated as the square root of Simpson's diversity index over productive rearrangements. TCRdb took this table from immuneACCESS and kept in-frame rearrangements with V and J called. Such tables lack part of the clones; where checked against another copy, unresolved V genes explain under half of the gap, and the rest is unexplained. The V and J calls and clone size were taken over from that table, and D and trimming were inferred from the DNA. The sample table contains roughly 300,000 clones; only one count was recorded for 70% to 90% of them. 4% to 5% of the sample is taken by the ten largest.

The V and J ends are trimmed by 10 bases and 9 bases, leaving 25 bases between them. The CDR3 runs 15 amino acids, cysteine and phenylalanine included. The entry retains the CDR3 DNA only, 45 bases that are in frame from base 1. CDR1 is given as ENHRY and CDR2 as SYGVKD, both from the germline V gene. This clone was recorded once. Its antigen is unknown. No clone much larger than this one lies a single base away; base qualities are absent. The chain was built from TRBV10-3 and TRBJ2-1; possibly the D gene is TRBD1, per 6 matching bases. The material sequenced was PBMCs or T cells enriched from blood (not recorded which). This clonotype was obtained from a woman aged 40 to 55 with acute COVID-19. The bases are TGTGCCACCAATCCCCGGGACATCGAACCCGGTGAGCAGTTCTTC. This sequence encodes CATNPRDIEPGEQFF.